This T cell receptor beta chain was observed in a study of regulatory T cells in long-lasting Graves disease. This clonotype was recorded many times. Trimming removed 6 bases from V and 5 bases from J, with 14 bases in between. This CDR3 contains 13 residues. Regarding time point: persistent/refractory GD, antithyroid drugs over 5 years with positive TRAb. PBMCs provided the RNA from which the TCR library was made. To make TCR beta libraries, researchers used iRepertoire HTBI primers and Arm-PCR of CDR3 regions. TCRdb processed the multiplex PCR reads anew with MiXCR; each CDR3 protein has one entry. Of hundreds of thousands of distinct CDR3 sequences in the sample, less than 25% are singletons; the top ten hold 7.8%.

The chain links TRBV12-3 or TRBV12-4 to TRBJ2-7; D unresolved. The source was peripheral blood mononuclear cells (PBMCs), collected when the disease was refractory, from a patient treated with antithyroid drugs. This sequence originates from a female donor with Graves disease. The CDR3 DNA reads as TGTGCCAGCAGACTTGATGGGTTGAACGAGCAGTACTTC. This encodes CASRLDGLNEQYF.